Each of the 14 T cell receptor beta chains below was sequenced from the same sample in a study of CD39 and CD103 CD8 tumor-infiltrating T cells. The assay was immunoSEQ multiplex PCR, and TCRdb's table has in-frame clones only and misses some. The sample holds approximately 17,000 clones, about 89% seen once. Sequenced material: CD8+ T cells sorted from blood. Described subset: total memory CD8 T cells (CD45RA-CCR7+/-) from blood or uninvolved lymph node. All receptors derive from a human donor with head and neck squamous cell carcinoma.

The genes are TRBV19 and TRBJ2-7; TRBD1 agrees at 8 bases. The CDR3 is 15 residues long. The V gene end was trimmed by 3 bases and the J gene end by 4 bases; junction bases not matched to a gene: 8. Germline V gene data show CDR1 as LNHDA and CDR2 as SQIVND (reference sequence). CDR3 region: CASSIRRGLEYEQYF. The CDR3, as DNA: TGTGCCAGTAGTATCCGCAGGGGGCTGGAGTACGAGCAGTACTTC.

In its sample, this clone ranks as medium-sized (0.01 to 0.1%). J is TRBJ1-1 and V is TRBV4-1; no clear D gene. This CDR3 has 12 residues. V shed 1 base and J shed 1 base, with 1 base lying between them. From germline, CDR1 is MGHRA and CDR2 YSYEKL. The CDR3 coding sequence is TGCGCCAGCAGCCAAGGGAACACTGAAGCTTTCTTT. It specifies CASSQGNTEAFF.

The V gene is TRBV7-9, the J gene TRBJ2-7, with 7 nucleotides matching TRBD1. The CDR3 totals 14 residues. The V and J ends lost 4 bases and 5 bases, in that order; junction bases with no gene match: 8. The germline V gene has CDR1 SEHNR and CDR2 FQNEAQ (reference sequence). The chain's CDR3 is CASSSTTGPNEQYF. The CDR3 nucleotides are TGTGCCAGCAGCTCTACGACAGGGCCCAACGAGCAGTACTTC.

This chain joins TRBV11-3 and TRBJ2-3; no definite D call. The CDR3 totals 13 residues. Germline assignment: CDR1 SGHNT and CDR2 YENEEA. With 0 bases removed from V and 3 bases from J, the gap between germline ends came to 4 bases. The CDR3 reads CASSLDHTDTQYF. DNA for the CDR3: TGTGCCAGCAGCTTAGATCATACAGATACGCAGTATTTT. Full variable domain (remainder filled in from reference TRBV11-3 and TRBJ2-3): EAGVVQSPRYKIIEKKQPVAFWCNPISGHNTLYWYLQNLGQGPELLIRYENEEAVDDSQLPKDRFSAERLKGVDSTLKIQPAELGDSAVYLCASSLDHTDTQYFGPGTRLTVL.

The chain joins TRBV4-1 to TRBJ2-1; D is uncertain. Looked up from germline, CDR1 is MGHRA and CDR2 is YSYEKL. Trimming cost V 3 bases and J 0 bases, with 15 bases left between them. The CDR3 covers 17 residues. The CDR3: CASSHALDVSSYNEQFF. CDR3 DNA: TGCGCCAGCAGCCACGCCTTAGACGTAAGCTCCTACAATGAGCAGTTCTTC.

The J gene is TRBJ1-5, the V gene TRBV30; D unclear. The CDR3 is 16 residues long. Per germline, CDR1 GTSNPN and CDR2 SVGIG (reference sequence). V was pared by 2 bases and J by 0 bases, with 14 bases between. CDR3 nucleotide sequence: TGTGCCTGGAGTCACGGGCCCTACCCTAGCAATCAGCCCCAGCATTTT. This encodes CAWSHGPYPSNQPQHF.

The CDR3 sequence: CASSYGGRRIPLHF. The CDR3 DNA reads as TGTGCCAGCAGTTACGGTGGGAGGCGAATACCCCTCCACTTT. The chain links TRBV6-5 to TRBJ1-6, with D hard to call. The CDR3 sequence is 14 residues long. The V gene's germline CDR1 is MNHEY and CDR2 SVGAGI. The V end was cut by 2 bases, the J end by 12 bases, with 14 bases between.

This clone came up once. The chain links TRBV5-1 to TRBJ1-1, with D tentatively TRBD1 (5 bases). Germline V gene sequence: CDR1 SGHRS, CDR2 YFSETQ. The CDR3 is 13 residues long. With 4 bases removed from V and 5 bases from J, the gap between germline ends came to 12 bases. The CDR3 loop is CASSQGRATEAFF. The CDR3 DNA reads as TGCGCCAGCAGCCAGGGACGGGCGACTGAAGCTTTCTTT.

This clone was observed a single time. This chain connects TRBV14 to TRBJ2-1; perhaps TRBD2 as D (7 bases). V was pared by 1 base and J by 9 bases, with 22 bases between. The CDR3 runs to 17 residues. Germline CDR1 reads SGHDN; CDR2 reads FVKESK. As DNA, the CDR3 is TGTGCCAGCAGCCAAGTTGGGGCTAGCGGCTCCAGGGGTGAGCAGTTCTTC. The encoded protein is CASSQVGASGSRGEQFF.

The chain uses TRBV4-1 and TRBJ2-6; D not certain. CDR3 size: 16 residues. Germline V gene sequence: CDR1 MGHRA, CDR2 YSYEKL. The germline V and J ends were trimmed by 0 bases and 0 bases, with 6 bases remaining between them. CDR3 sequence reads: CASSQEGFSGANVLTF. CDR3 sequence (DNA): TGCGCCAGCAGCCAAGAAGGGTTCTCTGGGGCCAACGTCCTGACTTTC.

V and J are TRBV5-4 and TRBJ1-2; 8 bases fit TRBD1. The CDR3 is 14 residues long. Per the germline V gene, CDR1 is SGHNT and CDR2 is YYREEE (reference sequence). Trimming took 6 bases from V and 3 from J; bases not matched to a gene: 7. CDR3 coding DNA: TGTGCCAGCATTGAAGGACAGGGAGACTATGGCTACACCTTC. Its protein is CASIEGQGDYGYTF.

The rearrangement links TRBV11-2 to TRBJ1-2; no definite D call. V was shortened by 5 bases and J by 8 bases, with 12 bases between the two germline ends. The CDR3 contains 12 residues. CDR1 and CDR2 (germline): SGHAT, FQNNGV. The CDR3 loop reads CASSLPPFGYTF. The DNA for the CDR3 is TGTGCCAGCAGCCTACCTCCGTTCGGCTACACCTTC.

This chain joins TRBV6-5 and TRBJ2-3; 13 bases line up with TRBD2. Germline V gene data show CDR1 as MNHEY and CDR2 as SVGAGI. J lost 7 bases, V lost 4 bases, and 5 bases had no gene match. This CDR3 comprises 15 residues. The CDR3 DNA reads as TGTGCCAGCAGTTCCACTAGCGGGGGGGCCTATACGCAGTATTTT. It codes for CASSSTSGGAYTQYF.

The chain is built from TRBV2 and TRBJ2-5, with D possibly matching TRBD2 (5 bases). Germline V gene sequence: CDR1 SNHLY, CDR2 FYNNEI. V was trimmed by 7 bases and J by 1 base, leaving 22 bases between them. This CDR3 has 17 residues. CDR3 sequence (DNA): TGTGCCAGCAAGGATCCGGATGGAGTCGGGGTCCAAGAGACCCAGTACTTC. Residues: CASKDPDGVGVQETQYF. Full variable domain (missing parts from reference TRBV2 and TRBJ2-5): EPEVTQTPSHQVTQMGQEVILRCVPISNHLYFYWYRQILGQKVEFLVSFYNNEISEKSEIFDDQFSVERPDGSNFTLKIRSTKLEDSAMYFCASKDPDGVGVQETQYFGPGTRLLVL.